This T cell receptor beta chain was documented in a study of Tregs in tolerant kidney transplant recipients. General study findings and limits: Biological reproducibility was not directly addressed, but technical replication error appeared minimal.

Here immunoSEQ multiplex PCR was the method, and the copy in TCRdb shows in-frame clones only, minus some. In the table there are some 88,000 clones, over 85% of which are singletons. CD4+CD25+CD127- Tregs, CD4+CD25- non-Tregs, CD4 and CD8 cells were sorted. In regard to this clone: What it binds is not known.

The germline V and J ends were trimmed by 6 bases and 3 bases, with 18 bases remaining between them. There are 16 residues in the CDR3. CDR1 is LNHNV and CDR2 is YYDKDF in the germline V gene (reference sequence). The sequencing sample was made of CD8+ T cells from blood. The sequence was obtained from a human donor in good health. This sequence joins TRBV15 and TRBJ2-1; tentatively, D is TRBD2 (7 bases). The CDR3 protein is CATRGGGEGLYNEQFF. For the CDR3, the DNA is TGTGCCACCAGGGGGGGCGGGGAGGGCCTCTACAATGAGCAGTTCTTC. The whole variable domain, filled in from reference TRBV15 and TRBJ2-1, reads DAMVIQNPRYQVTQFGKPVTLSCSQTLNHNVMYWYQQKSSQAPKLLFHYYDKDFNNEADTPDNFQSRRPNTSFCFLDIRSPGLGDTAMYLCATRGGGEGLYNEQFFGPGTRLTVL.